This T cell receptor beta chain was observed in a study of neurological immune-mediated disorders. TCRdb used MiXCR to reprocess the 5' RACE reads, holding one entry per CDR3 protein. The repertoire holds tens of thousands of distinct CDR3 sequences, with approximately 5% as singletons. Trimming took 4 bases from V and 9 from J; bases not matched to a gene: 7. Germline V CDR1 and CDR2: SGHRS, YFSETQ. The CDR3 is made up of 13 amino acids. The origin of this receptor is a woman aged 25 to 45 with multiple sclerosis. The sample was PBMCs. The rearrangement uses TRBV5-1 and TRBJ2-1, with 7 bases lining up with TRBD1. CDR3 protein: CASSRDSSPEQFF. CDR3 bases: TGCGCCAGCAGCAGGGACAGCTCCCCTGAGCAGTTCTTC.